This is a list of T cell receptor beta chains from one sample in a study of T cell responses to AZD1222 COVID-19 vaccine. TCRdb's copy holds only in-frame clones and misses some; the assay was immunoSEQ multiplex PCR. The sample includes 95,000 to 150,000 clones, 85% to 95% seen only once; the top ten take about 1.5%. Sequenced material: peripheral blood, taken on day 0 of AZD1222 vaccination. Receptor source: an adult in good health. Each CDR3 is given with its conserved first and last residue. Each record gives: clone size, J gene, V gene, D gene, CDR3 DNA, CDR3 protein. A D gene is named only where the DNA matches it firmly. Not every row has a clone size; where given, it reads once, few, many or a size class.

once | TRBJ1-5 | TRBV3-1/TRBV3-2 | - | TGTGCCAGCAGCGCAAGCAGCAGGGATCAGCCCCAGCATTTT | CASSASSRDQPQHF
once | TRBJ2-1 | TRBV9 | TRBD2 | TGTGCCAGCACCCCCGGGACTAGCGGGGACTACAATGAGCAGTTCTTC | CASTPGTSGDYNEQFF
- | TRBJ2-5 | TRBV5-4 | TRBD1 | TGTGCCAGCAGCCCACGGACAGGTCGGGAGACCCAGTACTTC | CASSPRTGRETQYF
- | TRBJ1-1 | TRBV2 | - | TGTGCCAGCAAAGGGCCAGGCCCCAACACTGAAGCTTTCTTT | CASKGPGPNTEAFF
few | TRBJ2-2 | TRBV4-1 | TRBD2 | TGCGCCAGCAGCCCCATAGGACTAGCGGGTCACACCGGGGAGCTGTTTTTT | CASSPIGLAGHTGELFF
- | TRBJ1-1 | TRBV6-5 | TRBD1 | TGTGCCAGTGAAGGGGGCAGAGGAACTGAAGCTTTCTTT | CASEGGRGTEAFF
- | TRBJ1-1 | TRBV11-1 | TRBD1 | TGTGCCAGCAGCTTCGGACAGGGATTTACTGAAGCTTTCTTT | CASSFGQGFTEAFF
- | TRBJ2-1 | TRBV28 | TRBD2 | TGTGCCAGCAGTTTGGGAGCGGGGGGCTCCTACAATGAGCAGTTCTTC | CASSLGAGGSYNEQFF
once | TRBJ1-4 | TRBV7-3 | - | TGTGCCAGCAGCTTACGGAGAGGTGGCGAAAAACTGTTTTTT | CASSLRRGGEKLFF
once | TRBJ1-1 | TRBV6-6 | - | TGTGCCAGCAGTTACTCGAATTTCGTTGGCACTGAAGCTTTCTTT | CASSYSNFVGTEAFF
- | TRBJ1-6 | TRBV6-5 | - | TGTGCCAGCAACCTACAGGGCGGTGGTAATTCACCCCTCCACTTT | CASNLQGGGNSPLHF
- | TRBJ1-5 | TRBV30 | TRBD1 | TGTGCCTGGAGTGCACAGGGGGCTGGGAATCAGCCCCAGCATTTT | CAWSAQGAGNQPQHF
- | TRBJ1-5 | TRBV10-1 | - | TGCGCCAGCAGTGACCCCGGACAGCCCCAGCATTTT | CASSDPGQPQHF
- | TRBJ2-2 | TRBV9 | - | TGTGCCAGCAGCTCGATGCCAGGGGGGAGGTCGAACACCGGGGAGCTGTTTTTT | CASSSMPGGRSNTGELFF
- | TRBJ2-2 | TRBV3-1/TRBV3-2 | - | TGTGCCAGCAGCCAAACGGGGGCGGTCGGGGAGCTGTTTTTT | CASSQTGAVGELFF
once | TRBJ2-1 | TRBV18 | TRBD2 | TGTGCCAGCTCAATAATCACAGCGGGAGCGAATGAGCAGTTCTTC | CASSIITAGANEQFF
- | TRBJ1-1 | TRBV7-2 | - | TGTGCCAGCAGCGGGGGGAGAGGCACTGAAGCTTTCTTT | CASSGGRGTEAFF
- | TRBJ1-6 | TRBV6-5 | TRBD1 | TGTGCCAGCAGTTCCCGAGGGGGCCGGAATTCACCCCTCCACTTT | CASSSRGGRNSPLHF
- | TRBJ1-5 | TRBV18 | - | TGTGCCAGCTCACCACGGTCGGCAGGAGAAGCACAGCCCCAGCATTTT | CASSPRSAGEAQPQHF
- | TRBJ2-1 | TRBV5-1 | TRBD2 | TGCGCCAGCAGCTTGACCCAGCGGGACGGCAATGAGCAGTTCTTC | CASSLTQRDGNEQFF
- | TRBJ1-2 | TRBV28 | - | TGTGCCAGCAGTTTTTCACAGGGAGACTATGGCTACACCTTC | CASSFSQGDYGYTF
- | TRBJ1-2 | TRBV4-3 | - | TGCGCCAGCAGCCAAACACCGACAGGAGGCTATGGCTACACCTTC | CASSQTPTGGYGYTF
- | TRBJ1-2 | TRBV30 | - | TGTGCCTGGAGTGTTAGCAGTGATGGCTACACCTTC | CAWSVSSDGYTF
- | TRBJ1-5 | TRBV5-6 | - | TGTGCCAGCAGCTTGCGGGGGCCCCCGAATCAGCCCCAGCATTTT | CASSLRGPPNQPQHF
- | TRBJ2-7 | TRBV11-2 | - | TGTGCCAGCGGGGGAGAGCAGTACTTC | CASGGEQYF
- | TRBJ1-4 | TRBV19 | TRBD1 | TGTGCCAGTAGTATACGACAGGGACTGAATGAAAAACTGTTTTTT | CASSIRQGLNEKLFF
- | TRBJ1-1 | TRBV10-3 | TRBD1 | TGTGCCATCAGCTCGGGACAGCAGAACACTGAAGCTTTCTTT | CAISSGQQNTEAFF
- | TRBJ1-1 | TRBV18 | - | TGTGCCAGCTTTCCTCTTGTTGGCGGTGAAGCTTTCTTT | CASFPLVGGEAFF
- | TRBJ2-5 | TRBV19 | - | TGTGCCAGTAGTACCTTAGGACTGCCGGGAGAGACCCAGTACTTC | CASSTLGLPGETQYF
- | TRBJ1-6 | TRBV19 | - | TGTGCCAGTAGTTTTTCCTGGGGCAGTAATTCACCCCTCCACTTT | CASSFSWGSNSPLHF
once | TRBJ1-6 | TRBV4-1 | - | TGCGCCAGCAGCCAAGGGGGAAATTCACCCCTCCACTTT | CASSQGGNSPLHF
- | TRBJ1-5 | TRBV30 | - | TGTGCCTGGAGTAATGGGGGTCAGCCCCAGCATTTT | CAWSNGGQPQHF
- | TRBJ2-1 | TRBV29-1 | - | TGCAGCGTTGGAGCGCGGGGGCCCTACAATGAGCAGTTCTTC | CSVGARGPYNEQFF
- | TRBJ1-1 | TRBV6-5 | - | TGTGCCAGCAGTCGAAATGGGCAGCGCACTGAAGCTTTCTTT | CASSRNGQRTEAFF
- | TRBJ2-2 | TRBV2 | - | TGTGCCAGCAGTTCAACGGGGGGACAGATCACCGGGGAGCTGTTTTTT | CASSSTGGQITGELFF
once | TRBJ2-3 | TRBV11-2 | TRBD2 | TGTGCCAGCAGCTTTATAGCGGGAGCCAGCACAGATACGCAGTATTTT | CASSFIAGASTDTQYF
- | TRBJ2-1 | TRBV9 | - | TGTGCCAGCAGCCTTCTAGGAAACTCCTACAATGAGCAGTTCTTC | CASSLLGNSYNEQFF
- | TRBJ2-3 | TRBV4-2 | TRBD2 | TGTGCCAGCAGCCGTTTGGGACTAGCGGGTGGAGATACGCAGTATTTT | CASSRLGLAGGDTQYF
- | TRBJ1-2 | TRBV19 | - | TGTGCCAGTAGTATGAGGGAAGGTGGCTACACCTTC | CASSMREGGYTF
- | TRBJ2-7 | TRBV6-5 | TRBD1 | TGTGCCAGCAGTACTAGGACAGGGGAGAAGGACGAGCAGTACTTC | CASSTRTGEKDEQYF
- | TRBJ2-1 | TRBV7-9 | TRBD2 | TGTGCCAGCAGGATGGGACTAGCGGGCTTCGGTGAGCAGTTCTTC | CASRMGLAGFGEQFF
- | TRBJ2-6 | TRBV9 | TRBD1 | TGTGCCAGCAGCCCAGGGACAGGGCAGAGCTCTGGGGCCAACGTCCTGACTTTC | CASSPGTGQSSGANVLTF
- | TRBJ1-2 | TRBV19 | TRBD1 | TGTGCCAGTAGTTTTTTGACAGGGGGTTTGTATGGCTACACCTTC | CASSFLTGGLYGYTF
- | TRBJ2-3 | TRBV11-1 | TRBD2 | TGTGCCAGCAGCCCCAGCGGGAGGGCCGGGGCAGATACGCAGTATTTT | CASSPSGRAGADTQYF
- | TRBJ2-2 | TRBV12-3/TRBV12-4 | - | TGTGCCAGCAGTTTGGGAGCCACCGGGGAGCTGTTTTTT | CASSLGATGELFF
- | TRBJ2-7 | TRBV9 | - | TGTGCCAGCAGCGTAAAAGGGGACTCGGTGGCGGACGAGCAGTACTTC | CASSVKGDSVADEQYF
- | TRBJ2-1 | TRBV9 | - | TGTGCCAGCAGCCGGATAGGAGGGGGCGACTACAATGAGCAGTTCTTC | CASSRIGGGDYNEQFF
- | TRBJ1-1 | TRBV30 | - | TGTGCCTGGAATTCCCAGGGAGAGACTGAAGCTTTCTTT | CAWNSQGETEAFF
- | TRBJ1-5 | TRBV19 | - | TGTGCCAGTAGTATGTTCGTGGCAATGGGCAATCAGCCCCAGCATTTT | CASSMFVAMGNQPQHF
- | TRBJ1-5 | TRBV2 | - | TGTGCCAGCAGTGACAGCCTTAGCAATCAGCCCCAGCATTTT | CASSDSLSNQPQHF
- | TRBJ2-2 | TRBV9 | - | TGTGCCAGCAGCAGGACAGCATCGAACACCGGGGAGCTGTTTTTT | CASSRTASNTGELFF
- | TRBJ1-1 | TRBV3-1/TRBV3-2 | - | TGTGCCAGCAGCCGATCCAGTGAAGCTTTCTTT | CASSRSSEAFF
- | TRBJ1-6 | TRBV7-5 | - | TGTGCCAGAAGCTTCTCGATATCCAATTCACCCCTCCACTTT | CARSFSISNSPLHF
once | TRBJ1-1 | TRBV11-1 | - | TGTGCCAGCAGCTTAGTGGGGGACACTGAAGCTTTCTTT | CASSLVGDTEAFF
- | TRBJ1-5 | TRBV7-9 | TRBD1 | TGTGCCAGCAGCTTAGCGGACAGGAATCAGCCCCAGCATTTT | CASSLADRNQPQHF
- | TRBJ1-5 | TRBV4-1 | TRBD1 | TGCGCCAGCAGCCAAGACGCAGGGGGCGAACAGCCCCAGCATTTT | CASSQDAGGEQPQHF
- | TRBJ2-1 | TRBV5-4 | TRBD2 | TGTGCCAGCAGCTTGGCAGGGACTAGCGGCTACAATGAGCAGTTCTTC | CASSLAGTSGYNEQFF